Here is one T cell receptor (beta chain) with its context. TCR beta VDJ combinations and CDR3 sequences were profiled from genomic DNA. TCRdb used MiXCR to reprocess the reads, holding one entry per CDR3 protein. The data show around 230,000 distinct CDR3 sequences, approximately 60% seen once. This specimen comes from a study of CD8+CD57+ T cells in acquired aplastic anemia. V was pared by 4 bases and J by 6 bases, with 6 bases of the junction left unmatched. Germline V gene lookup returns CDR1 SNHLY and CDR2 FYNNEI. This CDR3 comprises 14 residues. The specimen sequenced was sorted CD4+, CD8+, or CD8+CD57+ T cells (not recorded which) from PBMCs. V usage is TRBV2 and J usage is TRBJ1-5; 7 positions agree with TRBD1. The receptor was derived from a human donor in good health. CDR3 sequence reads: CASSGGGASQPQHF. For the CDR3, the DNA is TGTGCCAGCAGTGGAGGGGGCGCGAGTCAGCCCCAGCATTTT.